The source of this TCR beta chain is a study of monozygotic twins with inflammatory bowel disease. TCRdb re-called the 5' RACE reads; every CDR3 protein appears as one record, without DNA. The sample has 350,000 to 550,000 distinct CDR3 sequences. The sequencing input was blood. The source is a human donor with ulcerative colitis or Crohn's disease, or a healthy co-twin of an affected twin (not recorded which).

Here the CDR3 reads CASSLEGHLGTGELFF. The V call is TRBV5-4, the J call TRBJ2-2; the D call from TCRdb, TRBD1, cannot be confirmed without DNA. The germline CDR1 and CDR2 sequences are SGHNT and YYREEE (reference sequence). The CDR3 totals 16 residues.